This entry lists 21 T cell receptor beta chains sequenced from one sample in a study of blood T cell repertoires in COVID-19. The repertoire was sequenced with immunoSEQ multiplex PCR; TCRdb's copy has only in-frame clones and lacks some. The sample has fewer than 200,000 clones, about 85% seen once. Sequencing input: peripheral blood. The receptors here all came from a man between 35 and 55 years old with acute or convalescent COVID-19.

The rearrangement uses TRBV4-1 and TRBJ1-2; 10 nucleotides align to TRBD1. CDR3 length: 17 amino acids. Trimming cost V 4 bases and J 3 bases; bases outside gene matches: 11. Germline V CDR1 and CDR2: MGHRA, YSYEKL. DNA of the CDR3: TGCGCCAGCAGCCGGGGGACAGGGGAAGACGGGCACTATGGCTACACCTTC. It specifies CASSRGTGEDGHYGYTF.

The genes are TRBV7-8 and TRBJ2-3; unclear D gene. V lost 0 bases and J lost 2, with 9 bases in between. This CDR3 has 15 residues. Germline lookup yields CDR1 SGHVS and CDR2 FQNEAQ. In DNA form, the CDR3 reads TGTGCCAGCAGCTTAGCCGGTGCTATCACAGATACGCAGTATTTT. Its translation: CASSLAGAITDTQYF.

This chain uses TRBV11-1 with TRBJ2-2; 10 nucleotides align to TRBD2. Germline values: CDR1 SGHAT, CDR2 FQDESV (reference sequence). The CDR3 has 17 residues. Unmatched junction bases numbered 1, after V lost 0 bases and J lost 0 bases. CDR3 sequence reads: CASSLATSGPNTGELFF. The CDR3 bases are TGTGCCAGCAGCTTAGCGACTAGCGGGCCGAACACCGGGGAGCTGTTTTTT. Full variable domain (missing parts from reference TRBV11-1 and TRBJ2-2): EAEVAQSPRYKITEKSQAVAFWCDPISGHATLYWYRQILGQGPELLVQFQDESVVDDSQLPKDRFSAERLKGVDSTLKIQPAELGDSAMYLCASSLATSGPNTGELFFGEGSRLTVL.

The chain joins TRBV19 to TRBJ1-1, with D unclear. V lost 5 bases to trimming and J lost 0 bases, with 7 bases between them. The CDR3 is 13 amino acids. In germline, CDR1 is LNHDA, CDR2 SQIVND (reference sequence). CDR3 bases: TGTGCCAGTAGTGCGGGCCTGAACACTGAAGCTTTCTTT. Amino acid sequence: CASSAGLNTEAFF.

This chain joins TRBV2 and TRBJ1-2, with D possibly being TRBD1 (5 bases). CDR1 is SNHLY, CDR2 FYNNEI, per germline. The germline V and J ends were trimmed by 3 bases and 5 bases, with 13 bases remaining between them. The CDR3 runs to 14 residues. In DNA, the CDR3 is TGTGCCAGCAGTGAGTTGCAGGGAACTTATGGCTACACCTTC. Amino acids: CASSELQGTYGYTF. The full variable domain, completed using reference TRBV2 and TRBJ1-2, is EPEVTQTPSHQVTQMGQEVILRCVPISNHLYFYWYRQILGQKVEFLVSFYNNEISEKSEIFDDQFSVERPDGSNFTLKIRSTKLEDSAMYFCASSELQGTYGYTFGSGTRLTVV.

CDR3 amino acids: CASSPSVRSEAFF. CDR3 DNA: TGTGCCAGCTCACCATCAGTCCGGAGTGAAGCTTTCTTT. This chain joins TRBV18 and TRBJ1-1, with D unclear. This CDR3 comprises 13 residues. The V gene's germline CDR1 is KGHSH and CDR2 LQKENI. V lost 2 bases to trimming and J lost 7 bases, with 11 bases between them.

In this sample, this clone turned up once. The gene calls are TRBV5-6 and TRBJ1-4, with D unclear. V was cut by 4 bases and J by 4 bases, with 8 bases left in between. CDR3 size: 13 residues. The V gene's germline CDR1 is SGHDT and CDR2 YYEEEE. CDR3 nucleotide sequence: TGTGCCAGCAGCCTGGACGGTAATGAAAAACTGTTTTTT. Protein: CASSLDGNEKLFF.

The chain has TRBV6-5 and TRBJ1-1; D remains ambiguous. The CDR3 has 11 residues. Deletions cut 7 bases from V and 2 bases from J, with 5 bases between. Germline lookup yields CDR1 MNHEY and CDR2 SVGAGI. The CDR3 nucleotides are TGTGCCAGCACTGGCAACACTGAAGCTTTCTTT. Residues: CASTGNTEAFF.

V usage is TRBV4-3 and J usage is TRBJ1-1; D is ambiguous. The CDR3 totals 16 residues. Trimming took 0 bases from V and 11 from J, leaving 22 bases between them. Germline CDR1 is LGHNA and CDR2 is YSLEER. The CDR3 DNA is TGCGCCAGCAGCCAAGATAGATCGTCTATCCCTACGGTGGCTTTCTTT. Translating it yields CASSQDRSSIPTVAFF.

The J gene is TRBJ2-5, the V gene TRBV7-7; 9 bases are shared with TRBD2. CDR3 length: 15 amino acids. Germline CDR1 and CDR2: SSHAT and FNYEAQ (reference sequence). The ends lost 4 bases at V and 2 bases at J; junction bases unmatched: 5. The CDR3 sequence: CASSSSGGKQETQYF. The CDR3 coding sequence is TGTGCCAGCAGCTCGAGCGGGGGGAAACAAGAGACCCAGTACTTC.

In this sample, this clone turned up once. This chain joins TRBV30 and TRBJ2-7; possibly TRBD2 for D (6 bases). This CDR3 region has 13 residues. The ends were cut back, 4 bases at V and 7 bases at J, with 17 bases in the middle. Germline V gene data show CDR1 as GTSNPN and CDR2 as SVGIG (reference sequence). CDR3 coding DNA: TGTGCCTGGAAGGGGACTCCGGTCGGAGAGCAGTACTTC. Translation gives CAWKGTPVGEQYF.

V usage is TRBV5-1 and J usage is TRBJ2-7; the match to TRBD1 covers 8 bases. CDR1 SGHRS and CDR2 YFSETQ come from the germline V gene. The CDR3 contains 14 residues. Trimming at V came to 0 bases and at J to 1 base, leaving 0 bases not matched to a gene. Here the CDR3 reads CASSLGDRSYEQYF. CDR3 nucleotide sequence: TGCGCCAGCAGCTTGGGGGACAGGTCCTACGAGCAGTACTTC.

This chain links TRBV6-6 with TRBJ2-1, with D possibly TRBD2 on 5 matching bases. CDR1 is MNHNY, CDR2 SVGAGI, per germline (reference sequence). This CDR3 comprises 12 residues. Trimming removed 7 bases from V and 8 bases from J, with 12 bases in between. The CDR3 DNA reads TGTGCCAGCACCTCAGCCGGGGATGAGCAGTTCTTC. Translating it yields CASTSAGDEQFF.

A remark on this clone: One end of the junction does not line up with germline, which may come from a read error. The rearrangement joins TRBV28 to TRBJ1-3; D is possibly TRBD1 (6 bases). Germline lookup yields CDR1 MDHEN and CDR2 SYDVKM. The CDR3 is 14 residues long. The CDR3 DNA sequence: TGTGCCAGCAGCCCTAATAACAGGGAATTCGTCAGAGATTTT. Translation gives CASSPNNREFVRDF.

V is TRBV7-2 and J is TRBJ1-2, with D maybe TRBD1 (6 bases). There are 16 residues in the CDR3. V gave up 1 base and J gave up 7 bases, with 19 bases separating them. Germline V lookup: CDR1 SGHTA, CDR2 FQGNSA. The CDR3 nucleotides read TGTGCCAGCAGCTTAGTTCCAACGTTACAGGGATCTGGCTACACCTTC. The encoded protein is CASSLVPTLQGSGYTF.

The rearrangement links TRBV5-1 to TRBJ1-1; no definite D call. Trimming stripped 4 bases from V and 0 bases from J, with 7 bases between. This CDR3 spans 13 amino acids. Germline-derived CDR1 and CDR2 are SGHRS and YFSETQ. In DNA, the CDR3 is TGCGCCAGCAGCCCTGGCTTGAACACTGAAGCTTTCTTT. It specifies CASSPGLNTEAFF. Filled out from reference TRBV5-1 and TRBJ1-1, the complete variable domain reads KAGVTQTPRYLIKTRGQQVTLSCSPISGHRSVSWYQQTPGQGLQFLFEYFSETQRNKGNFPGRFSGRQFSNSRSEMNVSTLELGDSALYLCASSPGLNTEAFFGQGTRLTVV.

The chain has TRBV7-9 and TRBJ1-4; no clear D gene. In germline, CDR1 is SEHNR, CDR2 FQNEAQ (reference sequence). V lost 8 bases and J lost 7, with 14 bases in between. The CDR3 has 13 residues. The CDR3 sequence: CASVAGLGEKLFF. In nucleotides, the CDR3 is TGTGCCAGCGTTGCGGGGTTGGGTGAAAAACTGTTTTTT.

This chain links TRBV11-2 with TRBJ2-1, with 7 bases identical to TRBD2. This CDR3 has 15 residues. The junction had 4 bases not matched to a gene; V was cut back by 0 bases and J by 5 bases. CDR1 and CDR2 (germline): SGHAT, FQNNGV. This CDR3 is CASSLEGEGNNEQFF. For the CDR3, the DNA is TGTGCCAGCAGCTTAGAAGGGGAGGGGAACAATGAGCAGTTCTTC.

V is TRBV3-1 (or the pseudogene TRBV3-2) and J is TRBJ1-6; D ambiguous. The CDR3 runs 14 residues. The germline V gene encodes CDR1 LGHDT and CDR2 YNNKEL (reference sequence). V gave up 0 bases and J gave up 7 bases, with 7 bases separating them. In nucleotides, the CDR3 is TGTGCCAGCAGCCAAGATGGCCGAAATTCACCCCTCCACTTT. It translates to CASSQDGRNSPLHF.

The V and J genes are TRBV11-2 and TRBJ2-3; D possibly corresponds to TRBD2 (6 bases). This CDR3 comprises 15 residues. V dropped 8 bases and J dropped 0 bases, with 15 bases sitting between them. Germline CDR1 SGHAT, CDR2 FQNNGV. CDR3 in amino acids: CASGYRRGSTDTQYF. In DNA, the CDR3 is TGTGCCAGCGGTTACAGGCGGGGAAGCACAGATACGCAGTATTTT.

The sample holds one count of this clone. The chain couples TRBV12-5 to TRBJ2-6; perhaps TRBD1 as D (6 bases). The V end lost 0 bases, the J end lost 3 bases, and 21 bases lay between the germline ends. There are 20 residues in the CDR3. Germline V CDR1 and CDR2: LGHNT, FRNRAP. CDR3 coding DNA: TGTGCTAGTGGTTTGGTACTCGGACAGCCTGTCCTTTTTGGGGCCAACGTCCTGACTTTC. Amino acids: CASGLVLGQPVLFGANVLTF.